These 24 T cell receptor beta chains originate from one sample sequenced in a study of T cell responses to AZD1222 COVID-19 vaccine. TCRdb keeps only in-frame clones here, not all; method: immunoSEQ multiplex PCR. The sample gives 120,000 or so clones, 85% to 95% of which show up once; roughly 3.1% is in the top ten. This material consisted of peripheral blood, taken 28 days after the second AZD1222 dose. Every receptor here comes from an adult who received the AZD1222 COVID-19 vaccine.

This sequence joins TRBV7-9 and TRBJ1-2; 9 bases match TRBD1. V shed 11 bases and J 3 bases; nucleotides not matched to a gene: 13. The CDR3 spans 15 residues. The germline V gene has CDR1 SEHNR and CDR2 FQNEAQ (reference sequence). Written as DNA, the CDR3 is TGTGCCCTACCACTGACCGGGACAGGGTACTATGGCTACACCTTC. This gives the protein CALPLTGTGYYGYTF.

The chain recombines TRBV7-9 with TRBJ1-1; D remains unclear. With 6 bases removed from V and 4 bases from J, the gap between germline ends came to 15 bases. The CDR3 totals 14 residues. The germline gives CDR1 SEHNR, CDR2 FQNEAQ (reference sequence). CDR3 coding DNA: TGTGCCAGCAGAACCGACACCCGGCCCACTGAAGCTTTCTTT. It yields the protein CASRTDTRPTEAFF. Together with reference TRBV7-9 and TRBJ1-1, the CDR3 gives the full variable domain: DTGVSQNPRHKITKRGQNVTFRCDPISEHNRLYWYRQTLGQGPEFLTYFQNEAQLEKSRLLSDRFSAERPKGSFSTLEIQRTEQGDSAMYLCASRTDTRPTEAFFGQGTRLTVV.

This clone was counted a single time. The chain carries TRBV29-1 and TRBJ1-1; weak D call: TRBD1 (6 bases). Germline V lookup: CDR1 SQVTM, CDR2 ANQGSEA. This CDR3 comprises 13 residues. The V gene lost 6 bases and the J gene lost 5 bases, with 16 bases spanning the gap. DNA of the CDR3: TGCAGCGTCCGACTACAGGGTGAGACTGAAGCTTTCTTT. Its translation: CSVRLQGETEAFF. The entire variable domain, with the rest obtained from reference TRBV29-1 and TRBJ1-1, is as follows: SAVISQKPSRDICQRGTSLTIQCQVDSQVTMMFWYRQQPGQSLTLIATANQGSEATYESGFVIDKFPISRPNLTFSTLTVSNMSPEDSSIYLCSVRLQGETEAFFGQGTRLTVV.

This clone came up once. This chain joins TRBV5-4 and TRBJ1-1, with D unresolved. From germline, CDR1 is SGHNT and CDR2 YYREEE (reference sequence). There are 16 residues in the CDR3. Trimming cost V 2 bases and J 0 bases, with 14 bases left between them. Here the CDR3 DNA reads TGTGCCAGCAGCTTCCCAACCCGAACTATGAACACTGAAGCTTTCTTT. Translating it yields CASSFPTRTMNTEAFF.

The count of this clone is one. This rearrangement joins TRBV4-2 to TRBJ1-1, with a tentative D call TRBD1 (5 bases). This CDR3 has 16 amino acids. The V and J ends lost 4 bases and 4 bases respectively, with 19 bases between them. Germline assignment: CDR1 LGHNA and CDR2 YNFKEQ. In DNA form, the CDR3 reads TGTGCCAGCAGCCTCCTAAATGGGGCCGCGGGCACTGAAGCTTTCTTT. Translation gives CASSLLNGAAGTEAFF.

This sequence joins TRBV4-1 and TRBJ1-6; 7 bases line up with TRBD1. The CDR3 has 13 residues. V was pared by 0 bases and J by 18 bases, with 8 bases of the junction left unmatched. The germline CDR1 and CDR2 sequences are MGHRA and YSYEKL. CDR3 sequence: CASSQDLTGSCHF. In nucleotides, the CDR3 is TGCGCCAGCAGCCAAGATTTGACAGGGTCGTGCCACTTT.

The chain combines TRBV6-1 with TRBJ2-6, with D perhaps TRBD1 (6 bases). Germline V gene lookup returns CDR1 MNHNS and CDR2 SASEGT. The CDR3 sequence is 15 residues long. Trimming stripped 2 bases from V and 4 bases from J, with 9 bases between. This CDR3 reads CASSETGTGANVLTF. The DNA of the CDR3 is TGTGCCAGCAGTGAAACAGGGACCGGGGCCAACGTCCTGACTTTC.

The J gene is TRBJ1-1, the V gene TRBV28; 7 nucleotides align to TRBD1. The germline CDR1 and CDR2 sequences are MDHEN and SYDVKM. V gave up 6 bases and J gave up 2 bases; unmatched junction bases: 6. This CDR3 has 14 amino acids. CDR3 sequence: CASRRSGGNTEAFF. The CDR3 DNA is TGTGCCAGCAGGCGCTCAGGGGGAAACACTGAAGCTTTCTTT.

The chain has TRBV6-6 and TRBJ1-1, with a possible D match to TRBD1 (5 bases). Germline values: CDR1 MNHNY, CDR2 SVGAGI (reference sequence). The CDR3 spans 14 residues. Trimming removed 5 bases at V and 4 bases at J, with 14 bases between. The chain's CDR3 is CASSLGEAGTEAFF. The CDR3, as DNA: TGTGCCAGCAGTCTGGGGGAGGCCGGCACTGAAGCTTTCTTT.

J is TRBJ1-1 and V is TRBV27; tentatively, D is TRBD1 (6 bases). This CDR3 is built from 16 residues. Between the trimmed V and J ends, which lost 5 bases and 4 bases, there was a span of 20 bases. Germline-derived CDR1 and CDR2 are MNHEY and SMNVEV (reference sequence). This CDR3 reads CASSPSGTILITEAFF. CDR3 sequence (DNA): TGTGCCAGCAGTCCCTCCGGGACAATACTTATCACTGAAGCTTTCTTT.

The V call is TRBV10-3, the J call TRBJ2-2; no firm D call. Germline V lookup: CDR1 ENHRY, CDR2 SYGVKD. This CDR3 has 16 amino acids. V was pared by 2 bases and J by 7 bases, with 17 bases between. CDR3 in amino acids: CAISEPFGTAGGELFF. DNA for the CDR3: TGTGCCATCAGTGAGCCGTTCGGAACCGCTGGCGGGGAGCTGTTTTTT.

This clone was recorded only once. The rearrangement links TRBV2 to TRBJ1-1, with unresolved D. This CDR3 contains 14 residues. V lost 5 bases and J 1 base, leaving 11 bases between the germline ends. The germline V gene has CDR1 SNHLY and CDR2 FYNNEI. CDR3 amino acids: CASSYETGNTEAFF. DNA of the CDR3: TGTGCCAGCAGTTATGAGACGGGGAACACTGAAGCTTTCTTT.

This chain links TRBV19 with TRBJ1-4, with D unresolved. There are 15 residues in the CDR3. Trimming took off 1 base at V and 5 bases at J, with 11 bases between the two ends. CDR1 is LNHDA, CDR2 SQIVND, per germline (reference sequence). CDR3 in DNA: TGTGCCAGTAGTATAGTTTTGGGCGAAAATGAAAAACTGTTTTTT. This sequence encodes CASSIVLGENEKLFF.

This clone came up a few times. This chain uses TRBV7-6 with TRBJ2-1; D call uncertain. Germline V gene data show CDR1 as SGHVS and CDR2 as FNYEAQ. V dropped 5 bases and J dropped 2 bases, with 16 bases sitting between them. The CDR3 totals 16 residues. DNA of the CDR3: TGTGCCAGCAGCGATCAAGATGCGGACCCCTACAATGAGCAGTTCTTC. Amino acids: CASSDQDADPYNEQFF.

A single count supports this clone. CDR3 residues: CATSSRTGVLLEQYF. CDR3 sequence (DNA): TGTGCCACCAGCAGTAGGACAGGGGTTCTACTGGAGCAGTACTTC. The J gene is TRBJ2-7, the V gene TRBV15, with 9 nucleotides matching TRBD1. The CDR3 covers 15 residues. Trimming at V came to 3 bases and at J to 7 bases, leaving 10 bases not matched to a gene. Germline CDR1 and CDR2: LNHNV and YYDKDF (reference sequence).

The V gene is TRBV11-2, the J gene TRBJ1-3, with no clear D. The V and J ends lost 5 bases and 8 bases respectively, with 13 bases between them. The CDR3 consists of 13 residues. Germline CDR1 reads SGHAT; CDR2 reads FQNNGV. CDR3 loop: CASSALRTHTIYF. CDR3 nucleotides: TGTGCCAGCAGCGCACTGCGGACGCACACCATATATTTT.

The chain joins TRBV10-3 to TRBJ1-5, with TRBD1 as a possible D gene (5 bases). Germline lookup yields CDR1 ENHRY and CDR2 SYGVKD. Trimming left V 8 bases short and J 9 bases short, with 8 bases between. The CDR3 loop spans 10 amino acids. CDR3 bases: TGTGCCATCGGGGACGGGCCCCAGCATTTT. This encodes CAIGDGPQHF.

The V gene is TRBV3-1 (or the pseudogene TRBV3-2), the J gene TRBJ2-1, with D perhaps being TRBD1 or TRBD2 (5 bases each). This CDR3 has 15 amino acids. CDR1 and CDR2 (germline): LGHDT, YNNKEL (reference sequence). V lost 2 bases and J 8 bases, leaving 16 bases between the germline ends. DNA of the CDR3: TGTGCCAGCAGCCAACAGGGACCCCCAACCGATGAGCAGTTCTTC. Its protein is CASSQQGPPTDEQFF.

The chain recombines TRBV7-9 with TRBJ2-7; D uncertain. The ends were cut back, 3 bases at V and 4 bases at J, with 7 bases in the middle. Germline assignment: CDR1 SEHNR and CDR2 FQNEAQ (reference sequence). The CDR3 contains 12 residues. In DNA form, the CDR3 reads TGTGCCAGCAGCTTCCTTAGTTACGAGCAGTACTTC. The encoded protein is CASSFLSYEQYF.

CDR3 amino acids: CASSEGTRRWEFF. The CDR3 coding sequence is TGTGCCAGCAGTGAAGGGACCCGCCGGTGGGAGTTCTTC. The chain is built from TRBV6-1 and TRBJ2-1; D is undetermined. The CDR3 contains 13 residues. V was cut by 1 base and J by 14 bases, with 15 bases left in between. Looked up from germline, CDR1 is MNHNS and CDR2 is SASEGT.

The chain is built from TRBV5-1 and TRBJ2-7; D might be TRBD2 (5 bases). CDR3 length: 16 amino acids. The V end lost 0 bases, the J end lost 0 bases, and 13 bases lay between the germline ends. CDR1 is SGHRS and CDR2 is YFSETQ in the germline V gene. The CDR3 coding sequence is TGCGCCAGCAGCTTGGCAGGAGGTAGAGGCTCCTACGAGCAGTACTTC. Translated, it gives CASSLAGGRGSYEQYF.

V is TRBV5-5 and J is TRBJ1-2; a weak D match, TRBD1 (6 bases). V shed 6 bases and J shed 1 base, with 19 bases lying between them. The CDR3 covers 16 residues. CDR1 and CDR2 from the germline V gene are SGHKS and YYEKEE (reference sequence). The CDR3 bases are TGTGCCAGCACCCCCCGACGTGGGGGCCTTAACTATGGCTACACCTTC. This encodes CASTPRRGGLNYGYTF.

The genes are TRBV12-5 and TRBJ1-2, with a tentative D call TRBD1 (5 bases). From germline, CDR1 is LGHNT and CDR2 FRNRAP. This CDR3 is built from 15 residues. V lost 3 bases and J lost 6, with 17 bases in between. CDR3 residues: CASGFLPGSGDGYTF. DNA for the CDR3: TGTGCTAGTGGTTTCCTACCTGGCTCGGGGGATGGCTACACCTTC.

DNA for the CDR3: TGTGCCAGCAGCTTGTGGGTGGCAGGGGTGTCCTATGGCTACACCTTC. Translation gives CASSLWVAGVSYGYTF. The chain couples TRBV5-8 to TRBJ1-2; tentative D call: TRBD1 (6 bases). The V gene lost 1 base and the J gene lost 4 bases, with 17 bases spanning the gap. Germline CDR1 is SGHTS and CDR2 is YDEGEE. The CDR3 has 16 amino acids.